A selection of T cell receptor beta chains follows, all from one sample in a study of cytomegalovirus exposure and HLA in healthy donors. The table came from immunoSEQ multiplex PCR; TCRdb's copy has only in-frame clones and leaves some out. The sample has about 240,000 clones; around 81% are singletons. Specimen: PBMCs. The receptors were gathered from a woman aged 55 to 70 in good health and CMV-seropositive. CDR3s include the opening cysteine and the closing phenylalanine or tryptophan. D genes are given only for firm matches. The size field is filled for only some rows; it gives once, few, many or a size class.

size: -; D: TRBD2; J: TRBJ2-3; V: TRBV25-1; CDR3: CASSEERGYTDTQYF; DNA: TGTGCCAGCAGTGAAGAGCGGGGATACACAGATACGCAGTATTTT
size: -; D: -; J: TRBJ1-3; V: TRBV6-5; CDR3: CASKFSGSGNTIYF; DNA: TGTGCCAGCAAATTCAGCGGCTCTGGAAACACCATATATTTT
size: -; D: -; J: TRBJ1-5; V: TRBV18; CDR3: CASSPSASQSNQPQHF; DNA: TGTGCCAGCTCACCAAGCGCCAGCCAAAGCAATCAGCCCCAGCATTTT
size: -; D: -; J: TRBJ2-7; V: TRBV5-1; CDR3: CASSLGGTFPYEQYF; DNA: TGCGCCAGCAGCTTGGGGGGGACATTTCCCTACGAGCAGTACTTC
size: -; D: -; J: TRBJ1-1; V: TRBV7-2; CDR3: CASSLDDELNTEAFF; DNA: TGTGCCAGCAGCTTAGACGATGAGTTGAACACTGAAGCTTTCTTT
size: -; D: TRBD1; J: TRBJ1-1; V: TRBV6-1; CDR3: CASSTYRGRAEAFF; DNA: TGTGCCAGCAGTACATACAGGGGGCGAGCTGAAGCTTTCTTT
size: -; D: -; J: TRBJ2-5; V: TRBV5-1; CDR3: CASSLGLPETQYF; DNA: TGCGCCAGCAGCTTGGGACTACCAGAGACCCAGTACTTC
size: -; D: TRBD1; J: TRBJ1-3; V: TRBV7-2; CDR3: CASSLHRGSTIYF; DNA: TGTGCCAGCAGCTTACACAGGGGAAGCACCATATATTTT
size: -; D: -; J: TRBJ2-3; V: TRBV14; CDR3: CASSPQVGRPSTDTQYF; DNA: TGTGCCAGCAGTCCCCAGGTGGGCAGGCCTAGCACAGATACGCAGTATTTT
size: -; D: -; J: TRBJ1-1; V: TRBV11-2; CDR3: CASRYITNTEAFF; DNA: TGTGCCAGCAGATACATAACGAACACTGAAGCTTTCTTT
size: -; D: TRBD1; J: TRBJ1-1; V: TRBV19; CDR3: CASRDRETEAFF; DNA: TGTGCCAGTAGGGACAGGGAAACTGAAGCTTTCTTT
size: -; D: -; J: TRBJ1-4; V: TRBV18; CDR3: CASSPKVDILGGKLFF; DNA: TGTGCCAGCTCACCGAAGGTCGACATTCTAGGAGGGAAACTGTTTTTT
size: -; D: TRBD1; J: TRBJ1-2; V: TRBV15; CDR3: CATSKDRADGYTF; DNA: TGTGCCACCAGCAAGGACAGGGCTGATGGCTACACCTTC
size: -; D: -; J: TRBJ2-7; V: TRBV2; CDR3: CASKGRGHSYEQYF; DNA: TGTGCCAGCAAGGGGCGGGGGCACTCCTACGAGCAGTACTTC
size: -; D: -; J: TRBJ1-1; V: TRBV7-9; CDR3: CASSPSGGGRNTEAFF; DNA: TGTGCCAGCAGCCCAAGCGGGGGGGGGCGGAACACTGAAGCTTTCTTT
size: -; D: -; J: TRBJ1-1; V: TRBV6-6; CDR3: CASWQGVNTEAFF; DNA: TGTGCCAGCTGGCAGGGCGTGAACACTGAAGCTTTCTTT
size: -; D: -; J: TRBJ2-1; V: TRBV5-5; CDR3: CASSLAGVSYNEQFF; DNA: TGTGCCAGCAGCTTGGCAGGGGTATCCTACAATGAGCAGTTCTTC
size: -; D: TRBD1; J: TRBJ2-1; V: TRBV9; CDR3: CASSVVGTEYNEQFF; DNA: TGTGCCAGCAGCGTAGTCGGGACAGAATACAATGAGCAGTTCTTC
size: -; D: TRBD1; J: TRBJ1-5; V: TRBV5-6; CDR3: CASSPTGAQPQHF; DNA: TGTGCCAGCAGCCCTACAGGGGCCCAGCCCCAGCATTTT
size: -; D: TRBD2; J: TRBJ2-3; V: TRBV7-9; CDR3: CASSPYSGRATDTQYF; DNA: TGTGCCAGCAGCCCCTACAGCGGGAGGGCCACAGATACGCAGTATTTT
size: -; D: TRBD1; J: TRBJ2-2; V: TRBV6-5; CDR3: CASSSGGNTGELFF; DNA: TGTGCCAGCAGTTCAGGGGGAAACACCGGGGAGCTGTTTTTT
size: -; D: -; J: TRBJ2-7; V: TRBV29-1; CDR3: CSVEVQGPYEQYF; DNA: TGCAGCGTTGAGGTACAGGGACCCTACGAGCAGTACTTC
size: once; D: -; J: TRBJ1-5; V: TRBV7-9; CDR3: CASSLGGDQPQHF; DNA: TGTGCCAGCAGCTTAGGGGGAGATCAGCCCCAGCATTTT
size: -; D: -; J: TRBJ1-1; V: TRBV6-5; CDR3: CASNSLGGARTEAFF; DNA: TGTGCCAGCAATTCGTTAGGAGGGGCGCGTACTGAAGCTTTCTTT
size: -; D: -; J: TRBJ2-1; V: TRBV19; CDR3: CASSIGGGFSYNEQFF; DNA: TGTGCCAGTAGTATAGGAGGTGGATTCTCCTACAATGAGCAGTTCTTC
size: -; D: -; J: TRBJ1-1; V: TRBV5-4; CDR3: CASSPRGGVNTEAFF; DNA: TGTGCCAGCAGCCCCCGCGGCGGGGTGAACACTGAAGCTTTCTTT
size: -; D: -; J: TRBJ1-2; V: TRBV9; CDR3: CASSRETGSGYTF; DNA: TGTGCCAGCAGCCGAGAGACAGGCTCCGGCTACACCTTC
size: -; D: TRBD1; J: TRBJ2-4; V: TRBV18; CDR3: CASSSTSGDRGRHIQYF; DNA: TGTGCCAGCTCTTCAACCTCGGGGGACAGGGGGCGACACATTCAGTACTTC